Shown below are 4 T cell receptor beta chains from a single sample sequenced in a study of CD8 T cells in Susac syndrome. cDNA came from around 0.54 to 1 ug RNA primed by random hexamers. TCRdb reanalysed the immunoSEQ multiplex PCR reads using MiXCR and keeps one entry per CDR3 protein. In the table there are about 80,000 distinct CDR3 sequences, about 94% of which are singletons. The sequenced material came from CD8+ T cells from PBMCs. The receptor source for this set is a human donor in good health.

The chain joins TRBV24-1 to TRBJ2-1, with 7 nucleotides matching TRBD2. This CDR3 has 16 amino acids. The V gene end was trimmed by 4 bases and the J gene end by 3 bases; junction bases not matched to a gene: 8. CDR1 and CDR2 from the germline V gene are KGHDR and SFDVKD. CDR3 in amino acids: CATSDSLADIYNEQFF. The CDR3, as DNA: TGTGCCACCAGTGACTCTCTAGCGGATATCTACAATGAGCAGTTCTTC.

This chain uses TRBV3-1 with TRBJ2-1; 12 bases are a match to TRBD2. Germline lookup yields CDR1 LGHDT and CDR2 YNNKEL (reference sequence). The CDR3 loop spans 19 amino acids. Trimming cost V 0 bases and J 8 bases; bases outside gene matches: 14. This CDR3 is CASSQEILELAGGSHEQFF. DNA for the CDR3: TGTGCCAGCAGCCAAGAAATTTTAGAACTAGCGGGGGGAAGCCATGAGCAGTTCTTC.

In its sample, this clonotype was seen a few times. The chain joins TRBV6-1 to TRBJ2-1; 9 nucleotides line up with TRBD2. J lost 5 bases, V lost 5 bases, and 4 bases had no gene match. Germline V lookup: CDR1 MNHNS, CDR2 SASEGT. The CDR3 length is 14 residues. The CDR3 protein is CASSPTSGHNEQFF. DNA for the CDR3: TGTGCCAGCAGTCCGACTAGCGGTCACAATGAGCAGTTCTTC.

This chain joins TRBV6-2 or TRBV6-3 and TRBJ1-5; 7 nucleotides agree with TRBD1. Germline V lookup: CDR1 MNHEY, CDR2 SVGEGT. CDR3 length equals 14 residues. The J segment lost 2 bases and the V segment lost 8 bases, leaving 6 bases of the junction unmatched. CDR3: CASVRGMGNQPQHF. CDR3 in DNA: TGTGCCAGCGTCAGGGGGATGGGCAATCAGCCCCAGCATTTT.